The source of this T cell receptor (beta chain) is a study of blood T cell repertoires in COVID-19. Whole-study context: Acute and convalescent COVID-19 specimens originated in the United States, Italy and Spain. T cells, B-cell-depleted T cells, or PBMCs provided the cDNA or gDNA that served as material.

In the original analysis: How many nucleated cells were present was estimated from reference gene primer amplification. The protocol was immunoSEQ multiplex PCR, while the TCRdb copy is restricted to in-frame clones and leaves out a portion. V and J calls and clone size come straight from that table; D and trimming were deduced from the DNA. The sample has some 200,000 clones; roughly nine tenths are singletons. The CDR3 has 18 amino acids. The germline gives CDR1 LGHNA, CDR2 YSLEER. Germline trimming cut 4 bases from V and 0 bases from J; bases unmatched to any gene: 10. Seattle cases were enrolled at active infection and followed longitudinally.

Sequenced input: peripheral blood. This clonotype originated in a woman aged 55-70 years with COVID-19, enrolled during active disease. The rearrangement links TRBV4-3 to TRBJ2-1, with TRBD2 matching over 9 bases. The chain's CDR3 is CASSPQGREGSSYNEQFF. As DNA, the CDR3 is TGCGCCAGCAGCCCCCAGGGGCGGGAGGGTAGCTCCTACAATGAGCAGTTCTTC.